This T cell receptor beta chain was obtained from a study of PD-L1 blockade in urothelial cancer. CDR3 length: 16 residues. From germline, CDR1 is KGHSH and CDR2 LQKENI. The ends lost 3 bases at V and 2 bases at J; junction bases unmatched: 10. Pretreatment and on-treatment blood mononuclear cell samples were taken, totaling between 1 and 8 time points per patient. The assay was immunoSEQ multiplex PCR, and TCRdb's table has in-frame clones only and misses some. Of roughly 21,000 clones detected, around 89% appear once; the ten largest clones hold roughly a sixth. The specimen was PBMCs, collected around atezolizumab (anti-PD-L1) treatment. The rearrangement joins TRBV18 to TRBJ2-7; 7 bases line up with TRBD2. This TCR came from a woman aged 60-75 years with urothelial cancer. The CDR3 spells CASSPLDNSGPYEQYF. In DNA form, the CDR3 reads TGTGCCAGCTCACCCCTGGATAATAGCGGGCCCTACGAGCAGTACTTC.